These 28 T cell receptor beta chains were all obtained from the same sample, sequenced in a study of CD8+ T cells in alopecia areata. Treatment reported: oral pan-JAK inhibitor, 5-10 mg twice daily. Lesional scalp punch biopsies and peripheral blood came from alopecia areata patients. Isolated RNA was reverse transcribed into cDNA used as the sequencing template. Some clones are missing from TCRdb's copy, which holds only in-frame ones; the method was immunoSEQ multiplex PCR. The sample yields about 13,000 clones, approximately 67% seen once. Material: skin, obtained at week 4, from a patient treated with tofacitinib. The receptors stem from a human donor with alopecia areata.

The V gene is TRBV11-1, the J gene TRBJ2-3; D is possibly TRBD2 (6 bases). V dropped 0 bases and J dropped 3 bases, with 10 bases sitting between them. Germline V gene lookup returns CDR1 SGHAT and CDR2 FQDESV (reference sequence). This CDR3 is 15 amino acids long. Here the CDR3 reads CASSLAGRWTDTQYF. The CDR3, as DNA: TGTGCCAGCAGCTTAGCAGGGAGGTGGACAGATACGCAGTATTTT.

This sequence joins TRBV6-6 and TRBJ2-7; D not resolved. Trimming left V 4 bases short and J 7 bases short, with 8 bases between. This CDR3 contains 11 residues. Germline V CDR1 and CDR2: MNHNY, SVGAGI (reference sequence). CDR3 bases: TGTGCCAGCAGTTCTCTCGAAGAGCAGTACTTC. Its protein product is CASSSLEEQYF.

This clone was counted only a few times. The rearrangement uses TRBV5-4 and TRBJ2-5, with TRBD2 identical over 11 bases. There are 15 residues in the CDR3. CDR1 and CDR2 from the germline V gene are SGHNT and YYREEE (reference sequence). The junction had 5 bases not matched to a gene; V was cut back by 6 bases and J by 1 base. The CDR3 DNA reads as TGTGCCAGCACCATTAGCGGGGGGGCCCAAGAGACCCAGTACTTC. Amino acids: CASTISGGAQETQYF.

This chain uses TRBV6-1 with TRBJ1-3, with D perhaps matching TRBD1 (5 bases). V was cut by 7 bases and J by 10 bases, with 20 bases left in between. The CDR3 sequence is 14 residues long. CDR1 MNHNS and CDR2 SASEGT come from the germline V gene. The chain's CDR3 is CASTKRIGGLTIYF. CDR3 nucleotides: TGTGCCAGCACTAAGCGAATCGGGGGTTTGACCATATATTTT.

The chain links TRBV10-3 to TRBJ2-7; D is possibly TRBD1 (6 bases). The CDR3 length is 15 residues. The V gene's germline CDR1 is ENHRY and CDR2 SYGVKD. V was pared by 6 bases and J by 3 bases, with 18 bases between. The CDR3 nucleotides read TGTGCCATCAGATCAAACCTCGGACAGAGCTACGAGCAGTACTTC. Its protein is CAIRSNLGQSYEQYF.

A few counts support this clone. This rearrangement joins TRBV7-6 to TRBJ2-7; possibly TRBD1 or TRBD2 for D (6 bases each). Germline CDR1 and CDR2: SGHVS and FNYEAQ. The CDR3 is made up of 15 amino acids. V lost 5 bases and J 3 bases, leaving 17 bases between the germline ends. The CDR3 sequence: CASSPLGGPNYEQYF. CDR3 in DNA: TGTGCCAGCAGCCCTCTCGGGGGCCCAAACTACGAGCAGTACTTC.

V gene TRBV6-5 combines with J gene TRBJ2-5, with 8 bases lining up with TRBD1. The J call may be incorrect, as the DNA end agrees better with TRBJ2-7. The CDR3 sequence is 13 residues long. Germline loops: CDR1 MNHEY, CDR2 SVGAGI. CDR3 in DNA: TGTGCCAGCAGCAAGGACAGGGATTACGAGCAGTACTTC. Translated, it gives CASSKDRDYEQYF.

This clone came up once. The V and J genes are TRBV6-5 and TRBJ1-5; D is unresolved. Looked up from germline, CDR1 is MNHEY and CDR2 is SVGAGI. This CDR3 region has 13 residues. The V end was cut by 0 bases, the J end by 7 bases, with 7 bases between. The CDR3: CASSYSRLQPQHF. In DNA, the CDR3 is TGTGCCAGCAGTTACTCGAGATTACAGCCCCAGCATTTT.

There are a few counts of this clone. The gene calls are TRBV7-2 and TRBJ2-5, with D hard to call. Trimming left V 2 bases short and J 5 bases short, with 3 bases between. CDR3 length: 11 amino acids. Germline lookup yields CDR1 SGHTA and CDR2 FQGNSA. CDR3 DNA: TGTGCCAGCAGCTTATGGGAGACCCAGTACTTC. As protein: CASSLWETQYF.

This chain links TRBV7-2 with TRBJ2-7; 12 bases match TRBD2. The CDR3 length is 15 residues. The trim removed 7 bases at V and 5 bases at J, leaving 9 bases unmatched. Germline CDR1 is SGHTA and CDR2 is FQGNSA. The CDR3 loop reads CASNTGLAGWDEQYF. The CDR3 region has the DNA TGTGCCAGCAACACCGGACTAGCGGGGTGGGACGAGCAGTACTTC.

This chain uses TRBV7-2 with TRBJ1-4; unclear D gene. The CDR3 contains 17 residues. Germline CDR1 reads SGHTA; CDR2 reads FQGNSA. V was cut by 5 bases and J by 1 base, with 17 bases left in between. CDR3 in amino acids: CASSPRRGKKTNEKLFF. CDR3 nucleotide sequence: TGTGCCAGCAGCCCACGCCGCGGGAAGAAAACTAATGAAAAACTGTTTTTT.

DNA of the CDR3: TGTGCCACCTGGGGGGCCAAAAACATTCAGTACTTC. It specifies CATWGAKNIQYF. The chain uses TRBV6-1 and TRBJ2-4; D is perhaps TRBD1 or TRBD2 (5 bases each). Germline V gene lookup returns CDR1 MNHNS and CDR2 SASEGT. The CDR3 totals 12 residues. Trimming took 10 bases from V and 1 from J, leaving 8 bases between them.

The V gene is TRBV7-9, the J gene TRBJ2-1, with D maybe TRBD1 (5 bases). This CDR3 has 13 amino acids. The V end was cut by 8 bases, the J end by 7 bases, with 15 bases between. The V gene's germline CDR1 is SEHNR and CDR2 FQNEAQ (reference sequence). CDR3 sequence (DNA): TGTGCCAGCCTCAGGGCAGGGTCGAATGAGCAGTTCTTC. Protein product: CASLRAGSNEQFF.

The genes are TRBV5-4 and TRBJ2-5; D not certain. Deletions cut 2 bases from V and 5 bases from J, with 10 bases between. The CDR3 totals 13 residues. Germline loops: CDR1 SGHNT, CDR2 YYREEE (reference sequence). CDR3 sequence reads: CASSLPQRETQYF. CDR3 sequence (DNA): TGTGCCAGCAGCTTACCGCAAAGGGAGACCCAGTACTTC.

The rearrangement links TRBV6-1 to TRBJ2-2; perhaps TRBD2 as D (6 bases). The CDR3 consists of 16 residues. V was clipped by 4 bases and J by 4 bases, with 16 bases between them. Per germline, CDR1 MNHNS and CDR2 SASEGT. DNA of the CDR3: TGTGCCAGCAGTGTCTTCGATCTGGGGGGCACCGGGGAGCTGTTTTTT. It specifies CASSVFDLGGTGELFF.

The CDR3 loop is CASSQDLGPSVNIQYF. The CDR3 DNA sequence: TGCGCCAGCAGCCAAGATCTAGGGCCTAGCGTAAACATTCAGTACTTC. The chain employs TRBV4-3 and TRBJ2-4; TRBD2 is a possible D gene (6 bases). The CDR3 loop spans 16 amino acids. V was shortened by 0 bases and J by 6 bases, with 15 bases between the two germline ends. Germline loops: CDR1 LGHNA, CDR2 YSLEER.

V is TRBV7-2 and J is TRBJ1-6; D gene unclear. This CDR3 spans 14 amino acids. The germline V gene encodes CDR1 SGHTA and CDR2 FQGNSA. V was pared by 1 base and J by 4 bases, with 5 bases between. The CDR3 is CASSLEQYNSPLHF. CDR3 in DNA: TGTGCCAGCAGCTTAGAACAGTATAATTCACCCCTCCACTTT. Full variable domain (missing parts from reference TRBV7-2 and TRBJ1-6): GAGVSQSPSNKVTEKGKDVELRCDPISGHTALYWYRQSLGQGLEFLIYFQGNSAPDKSGLPSDRFSAERTGGSVSTLTIQRTQQEDSAVYLCASSLEQYNSPLHFGNGTRLTVT.

The CDR3 DNA reads TGTGCCAGCAGAACCGGCTTCTCCCGCACAGATACGCAGTATTTT. Residues: CASRTGFSRTDTQYF. The chain employs TRBV27 and TRBJ2-3; D remains ambiguous. Germline V lookup: CDR1 MNHEY, CDR2 SMNVEV (reference sequence). The CDR3 extends over 15 amino acids. Trimming took 6 bases from V and 1 from J, leaving 14 bases between them.

V gene TRBV18 combines with J gene TRBJ2-1; D is perhaps TRBD1 or TRBD2 (5 bases each). The CDR3 has 14 amino acids. Per germline, CDR1 KGHSH and CDR2 LQKENI. The ends were cut back, 1 base at V and 4 bases at J, with 8 bases in the middle. The CDR3 sequence is CASSPRGSYNEQFF. The CDR3 nucleotides are TGTGCCAGCTCACCACGGGGGAGTTACAATGAGCAGTTCTTC.

The rearrangement joins TRBV5-4 to TRBJ1-6; TRBD1 might be the D (6 bases). V was clipped by 9 bases and J by 0 bases, with 13 bases between them. The CDR3 is made up of 15 amino acids. Germline values: CDR1 SGHNT, CDR2 YYREEE (reference sequence). CDR3 loop: CATTTGSSYNSPLHF. CDR3 nucleotide sequence: TGTGCCACAACCACAGGGAGCTCCTATAATTCACCCCTCCACTTT.

V gene TRBV2 combines with J gene TRBJ1-5; TRBD1 matches 7 bases. Germline V CDR1 and CDR2: SNHLY, FYNNEI. The trim removed 3 bases at V and 3 bases at J, leaving 5 bases unmatched. This CDR3 is 15 amino acids long. The CDR3 sequence is CASSERQGSNQPQHF. The DNA of the CDR3 is TGTGCCAGCAGTGAGCGACAGGGATCCAATCAGCCCCAGCATTTT. The complete variable domain, with remaining parts taken from reference TRBV2 and TRBJ1-5, reads EPEVTQTPSHQVTQMGQEVILRCVPISNHLYFYWYRQILGQKVEFLVSFYNNEISEKSEIFDDQFSVERPDGSNFTLKIRSTKLEDSAMYFCASSERQGSNQPQHFGDGTRLSIL.

The chain joins TRBV4-1 to TRBJ1-2; the D is unclear. This CDR3 is built from 15 residues. Deletions cut 1 base from V and 4 bases from J, with 13 bases between. Per germline, CDR1 MGHRA and CDR2 YSYEKL. The DNA of the CDR3 is TGCGCCAGCAGCCAAGGACCGCGAGGCTTCTATGGCTACACCTTC. Protein product: CASSQGPRGFYGYTF.

By share, this clone counts as large. The CDR3 DNA sequence: TGTGCCAGCTCACCACGGGGTGAGAACACTGAAGCTTTCTTT. Amino acids: CASSPRGENTEAFF. V is TRBV18 and J is TRBJ1-1; D gene unclear. This CDR3 contains 14 residues. Germline CDR1 KGHSH, CDR2 LQKENI. Trimming pared 1 base from V and 1 base from J, leaving 7 bases between.

Details on this clone: One junction end disagrees with the germline gene, perhaps due to a read error. This sequence joins TRBV6-1 and TRBJ2-7; TRBD1 matches at 7 bases. CDR1 and CDR2 (germline): MNHNS, SASEGT. This CDR3 has 14 amino acids. The CDR3 coding sequence is TGTGCCAGCATTGAACAGGGGTTTATCTACGAGCAGTACTTC. Amino acid sequence: CASIEQGFIYEQYF.

For the CDR3, the DNA is TGTGCCAGCAGCTTAGCGGGCTTGGGCTCCTACGAGCAGTACTTC. This sequence encodes CASSLAGLGSYEQYF. The chain links TRBV7-2 to TRBJ2-7; D remains ambiguous. The CDR3 is 15 amino acids. V lost 0 bases to trimming and J lost 0 bases, with 9 bases between them. Germline CDR1 SGHTA, CDR2 FQGNSA. The full variable domain, in which reference TRBV7-2 and TRBJ2-7 provide the parts outside the CDR3, is GAGVSQSPSNKVTEKGKDVELRCDPISGHTALYWYRQSLGQGLEFLIYFQGNSAPDKSGLPSDRFSAERTGGSVSTLTIQRTQQEDSAVYLCASSLAGLGSYEQYFGPGTRLTVT.

V gene TRBV5-1 combines with J gene TRBJ1-6; D may be TRBD1 (5 bases). Germline V gene sequence: CDR1 SGHRS, CDR2 YFSETQ. V lost 4 bases, J lost 10 bases, and 12 bases lay in between. The CDR3 runs to 13 residues. The CDR3 sequence is CASSIVWGSPLHF. CDR3 nucleotides: TGCGCCAGCAGCATTGTCTGGGGGTCACCCCTCCACTTT.

This clone came up once. The rearrangement links TRBV7-3 to TRBJ2-2; unclear D gene. CDR1 and CDR2 from the germline V gene are SGHTA and FQGTGA. This CDR3 region has 16 residues. V shed 5 bases and J shed 6 bases, with 19 bases lying between them. The CDR3 region is CASSPLSVPSAGELFF. Written as DNA, the CDR3 is TGTGCCAGCAGCCCTCTCTCGGTCCCTTCGGCCGGGGAGCTGTTTTTT.

The V and J genes are TRBV5-1 and TRBJ2-1; the D gene could be TRBD1 or TRBD2 (6 bases each). This CDR3 comprises 13 residues. Trimming shortened V by 4 bases and J by 6 bases, and 11 bases separated the two germline ends. Germline V gene data show CDR1 as SGHRS and CDR2 as YFSETQ. The CDR3 here is CASSTGRGNEQFF. The CDR3 DNA reads as TGCGCCAGCAGCACAGGGCGGGGCAATGAGCAGTTCTTC.